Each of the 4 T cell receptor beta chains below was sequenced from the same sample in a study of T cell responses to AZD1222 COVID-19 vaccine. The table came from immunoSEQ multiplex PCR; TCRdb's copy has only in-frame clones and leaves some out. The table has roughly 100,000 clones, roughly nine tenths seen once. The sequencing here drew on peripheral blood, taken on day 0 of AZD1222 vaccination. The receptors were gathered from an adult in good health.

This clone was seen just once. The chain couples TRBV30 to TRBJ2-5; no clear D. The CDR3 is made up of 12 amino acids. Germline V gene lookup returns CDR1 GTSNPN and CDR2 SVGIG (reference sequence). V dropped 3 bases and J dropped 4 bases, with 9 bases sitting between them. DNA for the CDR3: TGTGCCTGGAGCCTTGGAGTAGAGACCCAGTACTTC. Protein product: CAWSLGVETQYF.

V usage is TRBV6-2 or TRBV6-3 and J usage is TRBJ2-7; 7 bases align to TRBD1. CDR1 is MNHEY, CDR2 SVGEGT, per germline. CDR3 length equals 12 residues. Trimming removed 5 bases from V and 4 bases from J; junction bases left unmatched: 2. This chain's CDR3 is CASSLQGYEQYF. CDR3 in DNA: TGTGCCAGCAGTCTACAGGGGTACGAGCAGTACTTC.

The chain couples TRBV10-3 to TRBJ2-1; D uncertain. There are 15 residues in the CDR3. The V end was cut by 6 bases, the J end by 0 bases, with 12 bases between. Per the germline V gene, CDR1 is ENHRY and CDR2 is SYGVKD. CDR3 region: CAIRSDGNSYNEQFF. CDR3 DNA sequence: TGTGCCATCAGATCGGACGGCAACTCCTACAATGAGCAGTTCTTC.

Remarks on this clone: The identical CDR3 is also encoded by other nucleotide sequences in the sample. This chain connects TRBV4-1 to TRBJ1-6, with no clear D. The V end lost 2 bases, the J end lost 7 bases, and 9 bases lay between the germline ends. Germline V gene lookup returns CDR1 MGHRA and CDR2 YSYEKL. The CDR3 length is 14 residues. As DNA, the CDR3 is TGCGCCAGCAGCCAACGGGGAAAAAATTCACCCCTCCACTTT. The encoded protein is CASSQRGKNSPLHF.